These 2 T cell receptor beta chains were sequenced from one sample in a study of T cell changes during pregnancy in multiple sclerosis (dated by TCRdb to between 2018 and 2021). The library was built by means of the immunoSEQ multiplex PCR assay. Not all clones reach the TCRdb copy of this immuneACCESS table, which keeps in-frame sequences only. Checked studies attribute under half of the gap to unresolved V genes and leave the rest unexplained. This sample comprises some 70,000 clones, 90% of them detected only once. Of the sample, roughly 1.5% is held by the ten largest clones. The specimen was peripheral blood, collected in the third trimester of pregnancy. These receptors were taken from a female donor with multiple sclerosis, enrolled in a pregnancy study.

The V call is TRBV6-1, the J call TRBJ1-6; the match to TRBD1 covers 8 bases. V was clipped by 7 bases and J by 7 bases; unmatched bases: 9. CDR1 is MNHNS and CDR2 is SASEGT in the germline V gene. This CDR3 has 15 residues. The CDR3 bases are TGTGCCAGCAACGAGGGGACAGGTCTAAATTCACCCCTCCACTTT. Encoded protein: CASNEGTGLNSPLHF.

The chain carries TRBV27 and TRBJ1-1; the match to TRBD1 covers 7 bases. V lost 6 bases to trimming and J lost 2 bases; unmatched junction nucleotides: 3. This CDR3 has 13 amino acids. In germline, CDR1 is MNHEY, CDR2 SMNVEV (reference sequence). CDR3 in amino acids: CASSWDRNTEAFF. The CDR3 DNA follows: TGTGCCAGCAGCTGGGACAGAAACACTGAAGCTTTCTTT.